This is a list of T cell receptor beta chains from one sample in a study of response to subunit inactivated influenza vaccine. TCRdb re-analysed the RT-PCR reads in MiXCR, keeping a single row per CDR3 protein. This sample carries approximately 500,000 distinct CDR3 sequences, 13% to 15% of them seen once, and the ten largest clones take more than 9.5%. The sequenced sample was PBMCs from blood, obtained roughly 12 days after vaccination. The receptors were sampled from a man aged 45-60 years who received an inactivated influenza vaccine. Each CDR3 is given with its conserved first and last residue. D genes are given only for firm matches. Only part of the rows carry a size: once, few, many, or a class if the clone is expanded.

V gene	D gene	J gene	clone size	CDR3 DNA	CDR3 protein
TRBV2	TRBD2	TRBJ2-3	few	TGTGCCAGCAGCGACGGGGGACTAGCGGTTCGTACGCAGTATTTT	CASSDGGLAVRTQYF
TRBV20-1	-	TRBJ2-1	-	TGCAGTGCTAGAAGTTACGGGAGCCTTACCTACAATGAGCAGTTCTTC	CSARSYGSLTYNEQFF
TRBV10-3	-	TRBJ1-5	-	TGTGCCATCAGTGACGGGGGGGGACGCAATCAGCCCCAGCATTTT	CAISDGGGRNQPQHF
TRBV20-1	-	TRBJ2-1	-	TGCAGTGCTAGGTTCCGCGGGGAGCAGTTCTTC	CSARFRGEQFF
TRBV6-2/TRBV6-3	-	TRBJ2-2	few	TGTGCCAGCAGTTATCTGCCCTCGAACACCGGGGAGCTGTTTTTT	CASSYLPSNTGELFF
TRBV12-3/TRBV12-4	TRBD2	TRBJ2-1	few	TGTGCCAGCAGTTTCTCGGGGAGGGATGAGCAGTTCTTC	CASSFSGRDEQFF
TRBV5-6	-	TRBJ2-4	-	TGTGCCAGCAGCCGGGACTTTAACAACATTCAGTACTTC	CASSRDFNNIQYF
TRBV4-3	-	TRBJ2-7	-	TGCGCCAGCAGCCAAGGAATGGCCCCGGTCTACGAGCAGTACTTC	CASSQGMAPVYEQYF
TRBV7-2	-	TRBJ1-5	-	TGTGCCAGCAGCTTAGTGGCAGATCAGCCCCAGCATTTT	CASSLVADQPQHF
TRBV10-1	-	TRBJ2-7	-	TGCGCCAGCAGTGATACGTATCCGGGATCGGACGAGCAGTACTTC	CASSDTYPGSDEQYF
TRBV6-2/TRBV6-3	-	TRBJ2-3	many	TGTGCCAGCAGTAGAAGGGGGGCAGATACGCAGTATTTT	CASSRRGADTQYF
TRBV3-1	TRBD2	TRBJ2-5	-	TGTGCCAGCAGCCAACGGACTAGCGGGAGGGAGACCCAGTACTTC	CASSQRTSGRETQYF
TRBV20-1	TRBD1	TRBJ2-7	-	TGCAGTGCTAGAGATCCCCGACAGGGCCTCTACGAGCAGTACTTC	CSARDPRQGLYEQYF
TRBV5-1	TRBD1	TRBJ2-7	few	TGCGCCAGCGCAGCCGGGACAGGGGGCTTTCAGTCCTACGAGCAGTACTTC	CASAAGTGGFQSYEQYF